This TCR beta chain was sequenced during a study of T cell responses to AZD1222 COVID-19 vaccine. Turning to the study itself: Second doses were pooled across both intervals (about 4 or about 12 weeks). Study-wide findings and caveats: Females made up more of the donors, who were largely white British, and clonal diversity may have come out too low. Repertoire sampling occurred only after the peak T cell response.

A word on this clone: The antigen remains unidentified.

Trimming removed 1 base from V and 4 bases from J; junction bases left unmatched: 3. Germline CDR1 is SQVTM and CDR2 is ANQGSEA. The CDR3 is made up of 13 amino acids. Only in-frame clones appear in the TCRdb table, and some are missing; sequencing was by immunoSEQ multiplex PCR. Among 150,000 to 200,000 clones, almost 95% were seen once, and the ten largest hold approximately 2.3%. V is TRBV29-1 and J is TRBJ2-5, with TRBD1 matching over 7 bases. The material sequenced was peripheral blood, taken on day 0 of AZD1222 vaccination. The source is an adult in good health. The DNA of the CDR3 is TGCAGCGTTGAAGTGTCAGGGGGAGAGACCCAGTACTTC. Protein product: CSVEVSGGETQYF.